The 10 T cell receptor beta chains given below trace back to one sample, sequenced in a study of T cell repertoires in cytomegalovirus infection. TCRdb redid the calling of the reads with MiXCR, one entry per CDR3 protein. Of roughly 80,000 distinct CDR3 sequences listed, under 30% are singletons. The antigens for these receptors are not known. The sequences come from CD8+ T cells from cultured PBMCs, collected from culture after CMV antigen stimulation. The receptors originated from a human donor in good health (CMV status not recorded). Some clones in this sample may be carry-over from other donors' samples.

This clonotype was seen repeatedly, ten times or more. J is TRBJ2-7 and V is TRBV7-2; either TRBD1 or TRBD2 may fit D (5 bases each). Trimming shortened V by 1 base and J by 6 bases, and 10 bases separated the two germline ends. Germline CDR1 reads SGHTA; CDR2 reads FQGNSA. The CDR3 sequence is 13 residues long. Written as DNA, the CDR3 is TGTGCCAGCAGCTTAGGGGGGTCCCCCGAGCAGTACTTC. Translating gives CASSLGGSPEQYF.

The gene calls are TRBV5-5 and TRBJ2-4; 7 bases are shared with TRBD1. The germline CDR1 and CDR2 sequences are SGHKS and YYEKEE (reference sequence). The CDR3 spans 13 residues. With V trimmed by 2 bases and J by 7 bases, 3 bases remained unmatched. The CDR3 nucleotides are TGTGCCAGCAGCTTCGGGACAGCCAACATTCAGTACTTC. Amino acid sequence: CASSFGTANIQYF.

The J gene is TRBJ2-3, the V gene TRBV27; 10 nucleotides agree with TRBD2. Per germline, CDR1 MNHEY and CDR2 SMNVEV (reference sequence). This CDR3 comprises 15 residues. Trimming at V came to 6 bases and at J to 1 base, leaving 4 bases not matched to a gene. CDR3 residues: CASSLAGGRTDTQYF. In DNA, the CDR3 is TGTGCCAGCAGCTTAGCGGGGGGCCGCACAGATACGCAGTATTTT.

This clonotype was found a few times. The DNA of the CDR3 is TGTGCCAGCAGTTTTGGACTAGCAGAAAACAATGAGCAGTTCTTC. As protein: CASSFGLAENNEQFF. The chain carries TRBV6-5 and TRBJ2-1, with TRBD2 identical over 8 bases. Germline V gene data show CDR1 as MNHEY and CDR2 as SVGAGI. V lost 4 bases and J lost 5; bases outside the gene matches: 7. The CDR3 is 15 residues long.

This clonotype occurred a few times. The chain has TRBV5-8 and TRBJ1-1, with D perhaps matching TRBD1 (6 bases). Germline V gene sequence: CDR1 SGHTS, CDR2 YDEGEE. Trimming left V 2 bases short and J 8 bases short, with 13 bases between. The CDR3 contains 13 residues. The CDR3 sequence: CASSLWTVTEAFF. CDR3 coding DNA: TGTGCCAGCAGCTTATGGACAGTCACCGAAGCTTTCTTT.

The chain carries TRBV5-5 and TRBJ2-1; 9 bases agree with TRBD1. This CDR3 is built from 15 residues. V gave up 1 base and J gave up 6 bases; unmatched junction bases: 5. Germline CDR1 is SGHKS and CDR2 is YYEKEE (reference sequence). The CDR3 loop reads CASSLTGGGFNEQFF. The CDR3 nucleotides read TGTGCCAGCAGCTTGACAGGGGGCGGGTTCAATGAGCAGTTCTTC.

The rearrangement joins TRBV6-2 or TRBV6-3 to TRBJ2-6; 7 bases fit TRBD2. The germline V gene encodes CDR1 MNHEY and CDR2 SVGEGT. The V segment lost 0 bases and the J segment 2 bases; nucleotides outside the gene matches: 16. The CDR3 is 21 amino acids. The CDR3 bases are TGTGCCAGCAGTTACTCGACTCGGGGGGTCGGTGTCTTCGCTGGGGCCAACGTCCTGACTTTC. As protein: CASSYSTRGVGVFAGANVLTF.

The table lists this clonotype with a few counts. V usage is TRBV19 and J usage is TRBJ1-2; D not resolved. V lost 7 bases and J lost 8, with 17 bases in between. Germline V gene data show CDR1 as LNHDA and CDR2 as SQIVND (reference sequence). This CDR3 has 13 residues. The CDR3 is CASTAGWREGYTF. CDR3 coding DNA: TGTGCCAGTACCGCGGGGTGGAGGGAAGGCTACACCTTC.

About this clonotype: Because it lacks the conserved phenylalanine or tryptophan at the end, this CDR3 is likely a read error. This chain uses TRBV6-2 or TRBV6-3 with TRBJ1-1, with unresolved D. V shed 5 bases and J shed 7 bases, with 11 bases lying between them. Germline assignment: CDR1 MNHEY and CDR2 SVGEGT. The CDR3 covers 12 residues. The CDR3 coding sequence is TGTGCCAGCAGTCCGAATGTTAATGAAGCTTTCTCT. It is translated as CASSPNVNEAFS.

This rearrangement joins TRBV12-3 or TRBV12-4 to TRBJ1-5; D ambiguous. Deletions cut 3 bases from V and 6 bases from J, with 12 bases between. This CDR3 contains 14 residues. CDR3 bases: TGTGCCAGCAGTTTCGACGACCGCGGTCAGCCCCAGCATTTT. Translation: CASSFDDRGQPQHF.